The 12 T cell receptor beta chains given below trace back to one sample, sequenced in a study of cytomegalovirus exposure and HLA in healthy donors. Here immunoSEQ multiplex PCR was the method, and the copy in TCRdb shows in-frame clones only, minus some. Here the sample spans about 130,000 clones, just under 90% being singletons. Material for sequencing was PBMCs. The receptors shown here come from a woman aged 30 to 39 in good health and CMV-seropositive.

The gene calls are TRBV14 and TRBJ1-2; 8 bases agree with TRBD1. In germline, CDR1 is SGHDN, CDR2 FVKESK. The CDR3 loop spans 14 amino acids. J lost 8 bases, V lost 4 bases, and 9 bases had no gene match. In nucleotides, the CDR3 is TGTGCCAGCAGCCTACGGACAGGGCGGGACGGCTACACCTTC. Protein product: CASSLRTGRDGYTF.

In nucleotides, the CDR3 is TGTGCCAGCTCACCGTTCCGCAGGGGCGTCACCGGGGAGCTGTTTTTT. Translated: CASSPFRRGVTGELFF. The V and J genes are TRBV18 and TRBJ2-2; perhaps TRBD1 as D (6 bases). The V gene's germline CDR1 is KGHSH and CDR2 LQKENI. The V gene lost 3 bases and the J gene lost 4 bases, with 15 bases spanning the gap. This CDR3 spans 16 amino acids.

This chain uses TRBV6-1 with TRBJ2-7; 12 positions agree with TRBD1. Trimming removed 5 bases from V and 2 bases from J; junction bases left unmatched: 4. CDR1 is MNHNS and CDR2 is SASEGT in the germline V gene. The CDR3 contains 15 residues. The CDR3 bases are TGTGCCAGCAGTTCGGGACAGGGGGCAACCTACGAGCAGTACTTC. Translated: CASSSGQGATYEQYF.

The count of this clone is one. J is TRBJ2-5 and V is TRBV4-1; TRBD2 agrees at 13 bases. CDR1 and CDR2 (germline): MGHRA, YSYEKL. The CDR3 sequence is 19 residues long. The trim removed 6 bases at V and 0 bases at J, leaving 13 bases unmatched. The CDR3 DNA follows: TGCGCCAGCAGGCTAGCCCCCGGACTAGCGGGGGCTCACCAAGAGACCCAGTACTTC. It translates to CASRLAPGLAGAHQETQYF.

The chain recombines TRBV20-1 with TRBJ2-7; TRBD2 agrees at 8 bases. Germline lookup yields CDR1 DFQATT and CDR2 SNEGSKA (reference sequence). After removal of 4 bases from V and 7 bases from J, the junction contained 3 bases not matched to a gene. The CDR3 is 11 residues long. This CDR3 is CSATGRAEQYF. Here the CDR3 DNA reads TGCAGTGCTACCGGGAGGGCGGAGCAGTACTTC.

The V call is TRBV14, the J call TRBJ2-7; TRBD1 aligns across 7 bases. Per germline, CDR1 SGHDN and CDR2 FVKESK. Trimming removed 1 base from V and 1 base from J; junction bases left unmatched: 4. The CDR3 length is 15 residues. CDR3 DNA sequence: TGTGCCAGCAGCCAAGCTACAGGGGCTTCCTACGAGCAGTACTTC. Protein: CASSQATGASYEQYF.

The CDR3 spells CASSLGQGNYEQYF. The CDR3 DNA is TGTGCCAGCAGCTTAGGTCAGGGGAACTACGAGCAGTACTTC. The chain joins TRBV7-6 to TRBJ2-7; possibly TRBD1 for D (6 bases). Trimming stripped 1 base from V and 3 bases from J, with 10 bases between. The CDR3 contains 14 residues. CDR1 SGHVS and CDR2 FNYEAQ come from the germline V gene.

This sequence joins TRBV7-9 and TRBJ1-4, with 11 bases aligning to TRBD1. Unmatched junction bases numbered 7, after V lost 5 bases and J lost 8 bases. The CDR3 runs to 15 residues. Germline V gives CDR1 SEHNR, CDR2 FQNEAQ (reference sequence). This CDR3 reads CASSTLRDRGEKLFF. The DNA for the CDR3 is TGTGCCAGCAGCACCCTCCGGGACAGGGGGGAAAAACTGTTTTTT. Supplemented by reference TRBV7-9 and TRBJ1-4, the full variable domain reads DTGVSQNPRHKITKRGQNVTFRCDPISEHNRLYWYRQTLGQGPEFLTYFQNEAQLEKSRLLSDRFSAERPKGSFSTLEIQRTEQGDSAMYLCASSTLRDRGEKLFFGSGTQLSVL.

The chain is built from TRBV7-8 and TRBJ1-1; D is unclear. V shed 1 base and J shed 7 bases, with 13 bases lying between them. The germline CDR1 and CDR2 sequences are SGHVS and FQNEAQ. The CDR3 has 14 residues. The CDR3 protein is CASSLVEQSIEAFF. CDR3 DNA sequence: TGTGCCAGCAGCTTAGTGGAACAGTCGATTGAAGCTTTCTTT.

This chain links TRBV27 with TRBJ2-5, with 8 bases fitting TRBD1. V shed 9 bases and J 5 bases; nucleotides not matched to a gene: 5. Looked up from germline, CDR1 is MNHEY and CDR2 is SMNVEV (reference sequence). This CDR3 comprises 12 residues. The CDR3 DNA reads TGTGCCAGTCAGGGGGCGGACGAGACCCAGTACTTC. Its protein is CASQGADETQYF.

The chain is built from TRBV2 and TRBJ2-7; 7 nucleotides agree with TRBD2. This CDR3 comprises 16 residues. Germline V gives CDR1 SNHLY, CDR2 FYNNEI. With 4 bases clipped from V and 0 bases from J, the junction kept 9 bases outside the gene matches. The CDR3 DNA reads as TGTGCCAGCAGTGTAGGACTAGGTAGTAGCTCCTACGAGCAGTACTTC. Translation: CASSVGLGSSSYEQYF.

The chain recombines TRBV5-1 with TRBJ2-3, with 10 bases identical to TRBD2. Germline V CDR1 and CDR2: SGHRS, YFSETQ. The CDR3 extends over 16 amino acids. The J segment lost 3 bases and the V segment lost 3 bases, leaving 7 bases of the junction unmatched. The CDR3, as DNA: TGCGCCAGCAGCTACCAAGCGGGAGGGCCAACAGATACGCAGTATTTT. Translated: CASSYQAGGPTDTQYF.